This is a list of T cell receptor beta chains from one sample in a study of blood T cells in healthy people across ages. From the 5' RACE reads, TCRdb called clonotypes with MiXCR, one entry per CDR3 protein. The table records hundreds of thousands of distinct CDR3 sequences, more than 40% of them present only once. Material for sequencing was blood. The receptors were gathered from a man in his 60s in good health. CDR3s include the opening cysteine and the closing phenylalanine or tryptophan. A D gene is named only where the DNA matches it firmly. Not every row has a clone size; where given, it reads once, few, many or a size class.

j_gene: TRBJ1-1; v_gene: TRBV7-2; abundance: NA; len: 15; d_gene: NA; CDR3aa: CASSLDHRMNTEAFF; CDR3nt: TGTGCCAGCAGCTTAGACCACAGGATGAACACTGAAGCTTTCTTT
j_gene: TRBJ2-1; v_gene: TRBV20-1; abundance: few; len: 17; d_gene: TRBD1; CDR3aa: CSARDRGGRSSYNEQFF; CDR3nt: TGCAGTGCTAGAGATCGAGGGGGCCGGAGCTCCTACAATGAGCAGTTCTTC
j_gene: TRBJ2-1; v_gene: TRBV12-5; abundance: NA; len: 15; d_gene: TRBD1; CDR3aa: CASGFLRGLNNEQFF; CDR3nt: TGTGCTAGTGGTTTCCTCAGGGGGCTGAACAATGAGCAGTTCTTC
j_gene: TRBJ2-7; v_gene: TRBV27; abundance: once; len: 13; d_gene: TRBD1; CDR3aa: CASGPGQGHEQYF; CDR3nt: TGTGCCAGCGGACCCGGACAGGGCCACGAGCAGTACTTC
j_gene: TRBJ1-2; v_gene: TRBV18; abundance: NA; len: 13; d_gene: TRBD1; CDR3aa: CASSPSDREGYTF; CDR3nt: TGTGCCAGCTCACCATCGGACAGGGAAGGCTACACCTTC
j_gene: TRBJ1-1; v_gene: TRBV27; abundance: few; len: 16; d_gene: TRBD1; CDR3aa: CASSTNRGPGNTEAFF; CDR3nt: TGTGCCAGCAGTACAAACAGGGGCCCGGGGAACACTGAAGCTTTCTTT
j_gene: TRBJ2-5; v_gene: TRBV11-2; abundance: NA; len: 14; d_gene: TRBD2; CDR3aa: CASCQTSGQETQYF; CDR3nt: TGTGCCAGCTGCCAGACTAGCGGACAAGAGACCCAGTACTTC
j_gene: TRBJ2-4; v_gene: TRBV6-2/TRBV6-3; abundance: few; len: 15; d_gene: NA; CDR3aa: CASSYHGTAKNIQYF; CDR3nt: TGTGCCAGCAGTTACCACGGGACCGCCAAAAACATTCAGTACTTC
j_gene: TRBJ2-3; v_gene: TRBV5-1; abundance: few; len: 15; d_gene: TRBD1; CDR3aa: CASRGGTASTDTQYF; CDR3nt: TGCGCCAGCAGGGGTGGGACAGCAAGCACAGATACGCAGTATTTT
j_gene: TRBJ1-6; v_gene: TRBV10-3; abundance: NA; len: 16; d_gene: TRBD1; CDR3aa: CAISAGGSSYNSPLHF; CDR3nt: TGTGCCATCAGTGCAGGGGGGAGTTCCTATAATTCACCCCTCCACTTT
j_gene: TRBJ2-7; v_gene: TRBV27; abundance: few; len: 14; d_gene: NA; CDR3aa: CASTEMGGGDEQYF; CDR3nt: TGTGCCAGCACTGAGATGGGGGGGGGCGACGAGCAGTACTTC
j_gene: TRBJ2-6; v_gene: TRBV24-1; abundance: NA; len: 14; d_gene: NA; CDR3aa: CATATGSGASVLTF; CDR3nt: TGTGCCACCGCGACAGGTTCTGGGGCCAGCGTCCTGACTTTC
j_gene: TRBJ2-5; v_gene: TRBV7-9; abundance: few; len: 15; d_gene: TRBD1; CDR3aa: CASSTGTGVWETQYF; CDR3nt: TGTGCCAGCAGCACCGGGACAGGGGTGTGGGAGACCCAGTACTTC